This TCR beta chain was profiled in a study of cytomegalovirus exposure and HLA in healthy donors. Notes on the study in general: Previously analyzed data showed that most TCR beta V segments were productive at a frequency of about 87% or about 30%.

Both 60 Vbeta primers and 13 Jbeta primers went into the PCR. Here immunoSEQ multiplex PCR was the method, and the copy in TCRdb shows in-frame clones only, minus some. The table has roughly 200,000 clones, around 87% seen once; the top ten hold 1.3%. As concerns this clone: Antigen unknown.

The germline gives CDR1 MDHEN, CDR2 SYDVKM. The CDR3 contains 15 residues. The V and J ends lost 5 bases and 6 bases, in that order; junction bases with no gene match: 3. The material sequenced was PBMCs. The chain uses TRBV28 and TRBJ2-3, with 15 bases aligning to TRBD2. The sequence derives from a man in his thirties or forties in good health and CMV-seronegative. CDR3 in amino acids: CASSKGTSGRDTQYF. As DNA, the CDR3 is TGTGCCAGCAGTAAAGGGACTAGCGGGAGGGATACGCAGTATTTT.